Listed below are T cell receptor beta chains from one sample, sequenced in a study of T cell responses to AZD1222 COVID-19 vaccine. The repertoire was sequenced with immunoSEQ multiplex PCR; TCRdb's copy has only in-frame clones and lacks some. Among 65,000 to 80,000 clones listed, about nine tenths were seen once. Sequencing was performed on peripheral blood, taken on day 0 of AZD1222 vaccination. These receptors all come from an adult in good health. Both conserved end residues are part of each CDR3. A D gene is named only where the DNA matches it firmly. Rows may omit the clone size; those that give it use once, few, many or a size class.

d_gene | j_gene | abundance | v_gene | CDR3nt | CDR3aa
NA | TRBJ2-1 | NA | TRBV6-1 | TGTGCCAGCAGTGAAACGCAGAGCTCCTACAATGAGCAGTTCTTC | CASSETQSSYNEQFF
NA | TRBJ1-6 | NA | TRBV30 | TGTGCCTGGAGTGTACCGGATTCACCCCTCCACTTT | CAWSVPDSPLHF
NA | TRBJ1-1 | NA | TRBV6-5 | TGTGCCAGCAGTTACTCTTCGTTCAGAGACACTGAAGCTTTCTTT | CASSYSSFRDTEAFF
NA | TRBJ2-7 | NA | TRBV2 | TGTGCCAGCAGCGTGGCGCGGAGCTCCTACGAGCAGTACTTC | CASSVARSSYEQYF
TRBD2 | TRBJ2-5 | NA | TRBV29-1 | TGCAGCCAATCTAGCGGGAGTTCACGAGACGAGACCCAGTACTTC | CSQSSGSSRDETQYF
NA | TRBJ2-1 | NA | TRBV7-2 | TGTGCCAGCAAACGGCGGAGTGAGCAGTTCTTC | CASKRRSEQFF
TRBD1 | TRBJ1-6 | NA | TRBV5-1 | TGCGCCAGCAGCTTCCAGGGGACAGTGGGTTCACCCCTCCACTTT | CASSFQGTVGSPLHF
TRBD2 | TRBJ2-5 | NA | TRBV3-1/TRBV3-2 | TGTGCCAGCAGCTCGACTAGCGGACAAGAGACCCAGTACTTC | CASSSTSGQETQYF
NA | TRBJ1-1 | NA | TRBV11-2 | TGTGCCAGCAGCTTTTGGGGGGACACTGAAGCTTTCTTT | CASSFWGDTEAFF
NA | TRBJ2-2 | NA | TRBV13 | TGTGCCAGCAGCTTAGCCGCTGGGGAGCTGTTTTTT | CASSLAAGELFF
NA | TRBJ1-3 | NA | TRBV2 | TGTGCCAGCCATTCATTCTCTGGAAACACCATATATTTT | CASHSFSGNTIYF
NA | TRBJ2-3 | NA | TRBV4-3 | TGCGCCAGCAGCCCCCTTATGGGAGGCACAGATACGCAGTATTTT | CASSPLMGGTDTQYF
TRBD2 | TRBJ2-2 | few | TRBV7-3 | TGTGCCAGCAGCCAGACTAGCTCCGGGGAGCTGTTTTTT | CASSQTSSGELFF
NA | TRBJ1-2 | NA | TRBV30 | TGTGCCTGCCGGGGCGCGGTCTATGGCTACACCTTC | CACRGAVYGYTF
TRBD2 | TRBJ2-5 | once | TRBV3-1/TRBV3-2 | TGTGCCAGCAGCCTCCTGTTTAGCGGGCCATACTTC | CASSLLFSGPYF
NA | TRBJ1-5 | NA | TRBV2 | TGTGCCAGCACCGAAGGGCCAGGGGGCAATCAGCCCCAGCATTTT | CASTEGPGGNQPQHF
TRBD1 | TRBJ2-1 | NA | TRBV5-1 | TGCGCCAGCAGCCCCGGACAGGGGGCGTACAATGAGCAGTTCTTC | CASSPGQGAYNEQFF
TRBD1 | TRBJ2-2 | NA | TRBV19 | TGTGCCAGTAGTTCGGGGACAGGATTGAACACCGGGGAGCTGTTTTTT | CASSSGTGLNTGELFF
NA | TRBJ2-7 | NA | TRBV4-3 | TGCGCCAGCAGCCGGGACAACTCCTACGAGCAGTACTTC | CASSRDNSYEQYF
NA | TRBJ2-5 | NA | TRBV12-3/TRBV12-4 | TGTGCCAGCAGGTACGAAGGAGAGACCCAGTACTTC | CASRYEGETQYF
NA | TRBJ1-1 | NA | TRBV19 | TGTGCCAGTAGTATAGGAGGGCTGGGGACTGAAGCTTTCTTT | CASSIGGLGTEAFF
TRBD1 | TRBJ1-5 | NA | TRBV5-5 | TGTGCCAGCAGCGCCTATGGGACAGCGTCTAATCAGCCCCAGCATTTT | CASSAYGTASNQPQHF
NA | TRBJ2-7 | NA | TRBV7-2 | TGTGCCAGCAGCTTAGAGTACGAGCAGTACTTC | CASSLEYEQYF
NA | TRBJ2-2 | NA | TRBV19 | TGTGCCAGTAGTATAGATCCCAGACGACAGCGCTTAACGAACACCGGGGAGCTGTTTTTT | CASSIDPRRQRLTNTGELFF
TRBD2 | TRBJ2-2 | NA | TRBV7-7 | TGTGCCAGCAGCCGGTCCCGCAGCGGGAGTAGTGCCGGGGAGCTGTTTTTT | CASSRSRSGSSAGELFF